One sample yielded the 18 T cell receptor beta chains listed below, sequenced in a study of T cell changes during pregnancy in multiple sclerosis. Repertoires were generated with immunoSEQ multiplex PCR, while TCRdb's copy carries only in-frame clones and drops some. The sample lists around 24,000 clones, approximately 86% seen once, with about 1% in the top ten. The sequences come from CD4+ T cells from peripheral blood mononuclear cells, collected in the second trimester of pregnancy. The receptors were gathered from a female donor in good health, enrolled as a control in a pregnancy study.

The chain couples TRBV4-1 to TRBJ2-1; 10 bases fit TRBD2. The CDR3 has 19 residues. V shed 1 base and J 0 bases; nucleotides not matched to a gene: 9. CDR1 and CDR2 from the germline V gene are MGHRA and YSYEKL. CDR3 nucleotides: TGCGCCAGCAGCCAAGTGCTAGCGGGGGTTAAAAGCTCCTACAATGAGCAGTTCTTC. Translated, it gives CASSQVLAGVKSSYNEQFF.

This chain connects TRBV25-1 to TRBJ2-5; 8 nucleotides align to TRBD1. The CDR3 runs to 16 residues. The V segment lost 5 bases and the J segment 5 bases; nucleotides outside the gene matches: 13. Germline V lookup: CDR1 MGHDK, CDR2 SYGVNS. The CDR3: CASSPHPNRGRETQYF. The CDR3 DNA follows: TGTGCCAGCAGTCCACACCCTAACAGGGGGAGGGAGACCCAGTACTTC.

V usage is TRBV6-5 and J usage is TRBJ1-1; D call uncertain. This CDR3 is built from 13 residues. The V end was cut by 8 bases, the J end by 1 base, with 11 bases between. CDR1 is MNHEY and CDR2 is SVGAGI in the germline V gene. The CDR3 coding sequence is TGTGCCAGCCGGCGGGCATCGAACACTGAAGCTTTCTTT. This codes for CASRRASNTEAFF.

A single count supports this clone. The chain joins TRBV18 to TRBJ1-4; 9 bases align to TRBD1. The germline CDR1 and CDR2 sequences are KGHSH and LQKENI. The ends lost 0 bases at V and 8 bases at J; junction bases unmatched: 19. The CDR3 sequence is 20 residues long. CDR3 bases: TGTGCCAGCTCACCACCGAAAAACTCCCGGGACAGGGTAATCTGGGAAAAACTGTTTTTT. Amino acid sequence: CASSPPKNSRDRVIWEKLFF.

The gene calls are TRBV6-5 and TRBJ1-1, with TRBD1 matching over 10 bases. The germline V gene encodes CDR1 MNHEY and CDR2 SVGAGI. CDR3 length equals 15 residues. After removal of 5 bases from V and 4 bases from J, the junction contained 7 bases not matched to a gene. The CDR3 DNA follows: TGTGCCAGCAGTGGCCGGGACAGGGGTCGCACTGAAGCTTTCTTT. Translated, it gives CASSGRDRGRTEAFF.

The genes are TRBV5-6 and TRBJ1-1, with D possibly being TRBD1 (5 bases). Germline V CDR1 and CDR2: SGHDT, YYEEEE. This CDR3 comprises 14 residues. V was clipped by 2 bases and J by 1 base, with 9 bases between them. This chain's CDR3 is CASSFPQGNTEAFF. In nucleotides, the CDR3 is TGTGCCAGCAGCTTTCCGCAGGGGAACACTGAAGCTTTCTTT.

The V gene is TRBV5-6, the J gene TRBJ1-6; possibly TRBD1 for D (6 bases). The CDR3 extends over 16 amino acids. Between the trimmed V and J ends, which lost 0 bases and 8 bases, there was a span of 15 bases. CDR1 is SGHDT and CDR2 is YYEEEE in the germline V gene. CDR3 nucleotides: TGTGCCAGCAGCTTGGTCGGCAGGGGAATAGATTCACCCCTCCACTTT. Protein product: CASSLVGRGIDSPLHF.

This chain uses TRBV30 with TRBJ2-5; D might be TRBD2 (6 bases). CDR3 length: 13 residues. V lost 5 bases to trimming and J lost 4 bases, with 14 bases between them. Germline loops: CDR1 GTSNPN, CDR2 SVGIG (reference sequence). CDR3 loop: CAWGGLQRETQYF. The CDR3 coding sequence is TGTGCCTGGGGAGGACTACAACGAGAGACCCAGTACTTC.

This chain links TRBV7-3 with TRBJ2-1; 7 nucleotides align to TRBD1. The CDR3 is 14 residues long. Germline CDR1 is SGHTA and CDR2 is FQGTGA. V lost 6 bases to trimming and J lost 8 bases; unmatched junction nucleotides: 10. CDR3 loop: CASSSRQGVHEQFF. The CDR3 DNA follows: TGTGCCAGCAGTAGTCGACAGGGTGTGCATGAGCAGTTCTTC. The whole variable domain, filled in from reference TRBV7-3 and TRBJ2-1, reads GAGVSQTPSNKVTEKGKYVELRCDPISGHTALYWYRQSLGQGPEFLIYFQGTGAADDSGLPNDRFFAVRPEGSVSTLKIQRTERGDSAVYLCASSSRQGVHEQFFGPGTRLTVL.

The rearrangement links TRBV5-1 to TRBJ2-5; 8 nucleotides line up with TRBD2. CDR1 and CDR2 from the germline V gene are SGHRS and YFSETQ. The V and J ends lost 7 bases and 5 bases, in that order; junction bases with no gene match: 7. There are 13 residues in the CDR3. CDR3 loop: CASRNSGVETQYF. CDR3 bases: TGCGCCAGCCGAAATAGCGGGGTTGAGACCCAGTACTTC.

The chain carries TRBV28 and TRBJ2-7, with D unresolved. From germline, CDR1 is MDHEN and CDR2 SYDVKM. The CDR3 loop spans 11 amino acids. V shed 3 bases and J shed 3 bases, with 3 bases lying between them. CDR3 region: CASSFRYEQYF. CDR3 sequence (DNA): TGTGCCAGCAGTTTTCGCTACGAGCAGTACTTC.

This clone has just a few counts. V gene TRBV11-2 combines with J gene TRBJ1-6; D may be TRBD1 (5 bases). The CDR3 is 15 amino acids. Trimming took 0 bases from V and 7 from J, leaving 10 bases between them. CDR1 SGHAT and CDR2 FQNNGV come from the germline V gene. The CDR3 loop reads CASSLDGGSNSPLHF. The CDR3 DNA is TGTGCCAGCAGCTTAGACGGGGGTTCGAATTCACCCCTCCACTTT.

The chain employs TRBV6-6 and TRBJ2-7; 7 bases are a match to TRBD1. The CDR3 is made up of 12 amino acids. Germline values: CDR1 MNHNY, CDR2 SVGAGI (reference sequence). With 1 base clipped from V and 7 bases from J, the junction kept 1 base outside the gene matches. CDR3 nucleotide sequence: TGTGCCAGCAGTTACTTACAGGGGGAGCAGTACTTC. It translates to CASSYLQGEQYF.

The rearrangement joins TRBV4-3 to TRBJ1-4, with 7 bases matching TRBD1. V was clipped by 5 bases and J by 8 bases; unmatched bases: 8. CDR3 length: 14 residues. CDR1 is LGHNA and CDR2 is YSLEER in the germline V gene. The CDR3 sequence is CASSKTGVREKLFF. The CDR3 coding sequence is TGCGCCAGCAGCAAAACAGGGGTCCGAGAAAAACTGTTTTTT.

The chain recombines TRBV4-2 with TRBJ2-2; 7 bases are shared with TRBD1. The CDR3 loop spans 15 amino acids. Germline lookup yields CDR1 LGHNA and CDR2 YNFKEQ. Trimming removed 8 bases from V and 6 bases from J; junction bases left unmatched: 12. In DNA, the CDR3 is TGTGCCAGCCAAAGCACACGAGGGGGCCCCGGGGAGCTGTTTTTT. This gives the protein CASQSTRGGPGELFF.

The rearrangement links TRBV7-8 to TRBJ2-3; TRBD2 matches 8 bases. This CDR3 is 15 amino acids long. The germline V gene has CDR1 SGHVS and CDR2 FQNEAQ. The V gene end was trimmed by 5 bases and the J gene end by 1 base; junction bases not matched to a gene: 5. CDR3 sequence reads: CASSRGGAGTDTQYF. As DNA, the CDR3 is TGTGCCAGCAGCCGGGGGGGGGCCGGCACAGATACGCAGTATTTT. The complete variable domain, with remaining parts taken from reference TRBV7-8 and TRBJ2-3, reads GAGVSQSPRYKVAKRGQDVALRCDPISGHVSLFWYQQALGQGPEFLTYFQNEAQLDKSGLPSDRFFAERPEGSVSTLKIQRTQQEDSAVYLCASSRGGAGTDTQYFGPGTRLTVL.

This rearrangement joins TRBV7-9 to TRBJ1-1; D perhaps matches TRBD1 (6 bases). The germline V gene encodes CDR1 SEHNR and CDR2 FQNEAQ (reference sequence). The V end was cut by 2 bases, the J end by 8 bases, with 18 bases between. This CDR3 spans 15 amino acids. CDR3 coding DNA: TGTGCCAGCAGCTTATCCCCCGGACAGTCGTTGGAAGCTTTCTTT. Translating it yields CASSLSPGQSLEAFF.

The V call is TRBV5-1, the J call TRBJ2-1; D possibly corresponds to TRBD1 (5 bases). With 0 bases removed from V and 0 bases from J, the gap between germline ends came to 10 bases. Germline V gene lookup returns CDR1 SGHRS and CDR2 YFSETQ. This CDR3 region has 16 residues. The CDR3 DNA follows: TGCGCCAGCAGCTTGGGGGGCGGTAGCTCCTACAATGAGCAGTTCTTC. Encoded protein: CASSLGGGSSYNEQFF.